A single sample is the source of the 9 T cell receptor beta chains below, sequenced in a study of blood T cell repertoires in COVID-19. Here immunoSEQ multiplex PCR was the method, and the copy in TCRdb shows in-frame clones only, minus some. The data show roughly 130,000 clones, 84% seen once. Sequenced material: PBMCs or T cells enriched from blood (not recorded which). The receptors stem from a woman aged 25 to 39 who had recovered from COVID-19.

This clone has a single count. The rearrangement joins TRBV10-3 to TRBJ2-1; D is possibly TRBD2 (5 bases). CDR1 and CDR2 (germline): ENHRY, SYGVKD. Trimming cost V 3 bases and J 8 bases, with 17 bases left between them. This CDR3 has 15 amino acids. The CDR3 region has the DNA TGTGCCATCAGTGAACCTAGCACCCGTCTATATGAGCAGTTCTTC. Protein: CAISEPSTRLYEQFF.

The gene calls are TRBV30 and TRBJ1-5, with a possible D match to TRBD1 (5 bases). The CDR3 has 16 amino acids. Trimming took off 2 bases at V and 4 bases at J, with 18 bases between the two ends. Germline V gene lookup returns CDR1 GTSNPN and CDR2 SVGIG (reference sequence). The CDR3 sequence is CAWSISSDNRNQPQHF. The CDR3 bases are TGTGCCTGGAGTATCTCGTCGGACAATAGGAATCAGCCCCAGCATTTT.

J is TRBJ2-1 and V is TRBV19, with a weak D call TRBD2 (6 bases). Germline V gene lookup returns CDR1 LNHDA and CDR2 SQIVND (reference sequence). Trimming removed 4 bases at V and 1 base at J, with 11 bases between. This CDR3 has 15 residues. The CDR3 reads CASSNAGTSYNEQFF. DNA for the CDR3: TGTGCCAGTAGTAACGCCGGGACTTCCTACAATGAGCAGTTCTTC.

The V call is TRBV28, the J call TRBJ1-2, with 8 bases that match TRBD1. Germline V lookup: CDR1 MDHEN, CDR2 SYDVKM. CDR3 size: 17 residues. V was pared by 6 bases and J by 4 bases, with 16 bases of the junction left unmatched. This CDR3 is CASSPGGREKGVYGYTF. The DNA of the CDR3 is TGTGCCAGCAGCCCAGGGGGCAGGGAGAAAGGGGTCTATGGCTACACCTTC.

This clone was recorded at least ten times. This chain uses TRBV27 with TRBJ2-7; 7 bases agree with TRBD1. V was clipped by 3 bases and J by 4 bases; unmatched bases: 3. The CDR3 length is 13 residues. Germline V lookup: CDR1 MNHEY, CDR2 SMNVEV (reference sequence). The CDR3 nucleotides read TGTGCCAGCAGTTTGGGACAGTCGTACGAGCAGTACTTC. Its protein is CASSLGQSYEQYF.

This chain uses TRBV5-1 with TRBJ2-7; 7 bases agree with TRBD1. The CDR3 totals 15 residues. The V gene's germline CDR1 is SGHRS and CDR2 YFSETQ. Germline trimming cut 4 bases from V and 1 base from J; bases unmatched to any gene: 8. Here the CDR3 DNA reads TGCGCCAGCAGCCCGGACAGGTCACGATCCTACGAGCAGTACTTC. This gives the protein CASSPDRSRSYEQYF.

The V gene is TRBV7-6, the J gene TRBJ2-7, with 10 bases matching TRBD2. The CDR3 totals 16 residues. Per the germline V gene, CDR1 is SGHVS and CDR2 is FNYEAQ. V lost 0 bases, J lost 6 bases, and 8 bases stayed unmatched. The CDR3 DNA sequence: TGTGCCAGCAGCTTAGCTACTGTGCTAGCGGGAGTCGAGCAGTACTTC. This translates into CASSLATVLAGVEQYF. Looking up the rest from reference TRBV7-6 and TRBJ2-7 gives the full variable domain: GAGVSQSPRYKVTKRGQDVALRCDPISGHVSLYWYRQALGQGPEFLTYFNYEAQQDKSGLPNDRFSAERPEGSISTLTIQRTEQRDSAMYRCASSLATVLAGVEQYFGPGTRLTVT.

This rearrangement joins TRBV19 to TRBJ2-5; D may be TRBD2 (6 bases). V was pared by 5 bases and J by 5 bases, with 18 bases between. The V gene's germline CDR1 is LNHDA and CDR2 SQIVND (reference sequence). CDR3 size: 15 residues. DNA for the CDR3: TGTGCCAGTAGTCCCCGGGAGAGTGAGAAGGAGACCCAGTACTTC. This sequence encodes CASSPRESEKETQYF.

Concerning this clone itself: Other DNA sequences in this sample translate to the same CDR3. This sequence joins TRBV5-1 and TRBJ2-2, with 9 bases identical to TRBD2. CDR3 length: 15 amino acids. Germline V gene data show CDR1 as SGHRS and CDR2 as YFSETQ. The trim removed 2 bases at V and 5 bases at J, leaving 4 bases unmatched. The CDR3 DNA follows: TGCGCCAGCAGCTTTTTAGCGGGAGTTACCGGGGAGCTGTTTTTT. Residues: CASSFLAGVTGELFF.